A selection of T cell receptor beta chains follows, all from one sample in a study of CD8+ T cells in alopecia areata. Sequencing was performed with immunoSEQ multiplex PCR; in TCRdb, only in-frame clones are kept and a portion is missing. There are about 150,000 clones in the sample; under 60% occur only once, and 6.4% lies in the top ten. Material: CD4+ T cells sorted from blood, obtained at week 0. The receptors shown here come from a human donor with alopecia areata. CDR3s include the opening cysteine and the closing phenylalanine or tryptophan. The D gene is left open where the match is weak. The size field is filled for only some rows; it gives once, few, many or a size class.

J gene	clone size	V gene	D gene	CDR3 protein	CDR3 DNA
TRBJ1-4	few	TRBV5-4	TRBD1	CASSLGTGLSEEKLFF	TGTGCCAGCAGCTTGGGGACAGGGCTTTCCGAGGAAAAACTGTTTTTT
TRBJ1-1	NA	TRBV9	NA	CASSAPGGTEAFF	TGTGCCAGCAGCGCCCCCGGGGGCACTGAAGCTTTCTTT
TRBJ2-6	NA	TRBV18	NA	CASSPPGIGANVLTF	TGTGCCAGCTCACCACCGGGGATTGGGGCCAACGTCCTGACTTTC
TRBJ2-5	NA	TRBV18	NA	CASTREPLAETQYF	TGTGCCAGCACCCGGGAACCCTTGGCGGAGACCCAGTACTTC
TRBJ1-5	NA	TRBV30	NA	CAWSPQVDRQPQHF	TGTGCCTGGAGCCCTCAAGTGGACCGACAGCCCCAGCATTTT
TRBJ2-5	NA	TRBV27	TRBD1	CASSSSGGETQYF	TGTGCCAGCAGTTCGTCAGGGGGAGAGACCCAGTACTTC
TRBJ1-1	NA	TRBV11-1	NA	CASSTSYTEAFF	NA
TRBJ2-6	many	TRBV7-9	NA	CASEGASGANVLTF	TGTGCCTCGGAGGGAGCCTCTGGGGCCAACGTCCTGACTTTC
TRBJ1-1	NA	TRBV19	NA	CASTGAGWGRLTEAFF	TGTGCCAGTACCGGCGCCGGATGGGGGCGGCTCACTGAAGCTTTCTTT
TRBJ1-3	few	TRBV28	NA	CASSLYGNTIYF	TGTGCCAGCAGTTTATATGGAAACACCATATATTTT